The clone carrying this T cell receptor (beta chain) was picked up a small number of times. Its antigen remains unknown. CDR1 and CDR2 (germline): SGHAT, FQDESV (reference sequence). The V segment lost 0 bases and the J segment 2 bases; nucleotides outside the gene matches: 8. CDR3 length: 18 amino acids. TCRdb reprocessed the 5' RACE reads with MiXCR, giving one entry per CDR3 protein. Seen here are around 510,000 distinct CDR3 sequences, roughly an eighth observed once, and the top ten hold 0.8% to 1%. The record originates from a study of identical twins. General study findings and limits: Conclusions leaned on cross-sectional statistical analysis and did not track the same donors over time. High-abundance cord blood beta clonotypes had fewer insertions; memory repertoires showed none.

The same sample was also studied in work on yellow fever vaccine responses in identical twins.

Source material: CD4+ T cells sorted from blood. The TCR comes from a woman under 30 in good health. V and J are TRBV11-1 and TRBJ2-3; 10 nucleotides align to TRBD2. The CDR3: CASSLATSGNFTTDTQYF. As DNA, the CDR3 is TGTGCCAGCAGCTTAGCAACTAGCGGGAATTTCACCACAGATACGCAGTATTTT.